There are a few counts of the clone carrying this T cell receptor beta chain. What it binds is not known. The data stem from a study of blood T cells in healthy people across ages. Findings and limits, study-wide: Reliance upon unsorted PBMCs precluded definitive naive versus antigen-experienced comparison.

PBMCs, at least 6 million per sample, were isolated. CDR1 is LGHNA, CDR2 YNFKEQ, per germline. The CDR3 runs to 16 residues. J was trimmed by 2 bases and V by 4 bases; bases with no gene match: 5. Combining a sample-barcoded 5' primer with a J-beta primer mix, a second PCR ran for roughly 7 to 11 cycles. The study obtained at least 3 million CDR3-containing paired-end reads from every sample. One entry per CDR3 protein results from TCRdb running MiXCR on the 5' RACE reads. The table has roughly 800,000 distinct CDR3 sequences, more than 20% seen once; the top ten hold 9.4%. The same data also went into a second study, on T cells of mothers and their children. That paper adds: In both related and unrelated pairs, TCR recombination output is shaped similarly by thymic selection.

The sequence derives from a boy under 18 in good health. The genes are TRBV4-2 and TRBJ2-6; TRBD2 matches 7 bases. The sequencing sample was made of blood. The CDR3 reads CASSPLAGAGANVLTF. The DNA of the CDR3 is TGTGCCAGCAGCCCTCTGGCGGGGGCTGGGGCCAACGTCCTGACTTTC.